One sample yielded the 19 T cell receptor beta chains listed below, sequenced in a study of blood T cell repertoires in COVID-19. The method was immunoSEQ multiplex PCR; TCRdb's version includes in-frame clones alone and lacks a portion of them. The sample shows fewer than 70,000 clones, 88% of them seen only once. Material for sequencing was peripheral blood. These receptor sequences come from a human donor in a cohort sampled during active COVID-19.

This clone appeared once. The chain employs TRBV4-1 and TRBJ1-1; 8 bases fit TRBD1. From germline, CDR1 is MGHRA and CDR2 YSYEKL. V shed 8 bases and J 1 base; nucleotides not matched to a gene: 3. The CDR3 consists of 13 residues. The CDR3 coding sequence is TGCGCCAGCCGTGGACAGGGGAACACTGAAGCTTTCTTT. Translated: CASRGQGNTEAFF.

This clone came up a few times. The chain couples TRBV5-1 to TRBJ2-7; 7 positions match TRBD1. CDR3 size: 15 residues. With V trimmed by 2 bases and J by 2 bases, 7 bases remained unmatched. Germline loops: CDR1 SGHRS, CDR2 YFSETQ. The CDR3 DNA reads TGCGCCAGCAGCTTTGACAGGGAGTTCACCTACGAGCAGTACTTC. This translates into CASSFDREFTYEQYF. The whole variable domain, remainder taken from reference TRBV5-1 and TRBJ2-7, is KAGVTQTPRYLIKTRGQQVTLSCSPISGHRSVSWYQQTPGQGLQFLFEYFSETQRNKGNFPGRFSGRQFSNSRSEMNVSTLELGDSALYLCASSFDREFTYEQYFGPGTRLTVT.

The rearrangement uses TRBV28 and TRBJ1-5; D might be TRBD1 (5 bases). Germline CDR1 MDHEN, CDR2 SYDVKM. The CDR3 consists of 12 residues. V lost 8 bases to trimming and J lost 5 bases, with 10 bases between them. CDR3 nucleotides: TGTGCCAGCGGGTGGGGCGATCAGCCCCAGCATTTT. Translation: CASGWGDQPQHF.

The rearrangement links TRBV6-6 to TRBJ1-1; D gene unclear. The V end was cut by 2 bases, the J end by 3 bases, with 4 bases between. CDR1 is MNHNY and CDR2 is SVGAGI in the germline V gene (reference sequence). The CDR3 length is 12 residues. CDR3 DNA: TGTGCCAGCAGTTACACGGACACTGAAGCTTTCTTT. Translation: CASSYTDTEAFF.

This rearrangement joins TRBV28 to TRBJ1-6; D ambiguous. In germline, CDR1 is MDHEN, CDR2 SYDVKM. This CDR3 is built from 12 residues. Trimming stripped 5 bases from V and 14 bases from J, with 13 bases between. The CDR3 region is CASSTPLLALHF. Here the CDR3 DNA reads TGTGCCAGCAGTACCCCCCTCCTAGCCCTCCACTTT.

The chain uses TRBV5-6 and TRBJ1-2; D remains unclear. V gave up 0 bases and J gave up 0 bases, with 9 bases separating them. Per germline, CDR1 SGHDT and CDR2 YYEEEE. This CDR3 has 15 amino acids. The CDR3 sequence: CASSLEAGPNYGYTF. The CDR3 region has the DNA TGTGCCAGCAGCTTGGAGGCAGGCCCTAACTATGGCTACACCTTC.

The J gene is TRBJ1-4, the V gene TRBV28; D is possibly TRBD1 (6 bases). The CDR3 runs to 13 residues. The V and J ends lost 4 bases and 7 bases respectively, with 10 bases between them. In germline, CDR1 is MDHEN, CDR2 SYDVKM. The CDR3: CASSSGQSEKLFF. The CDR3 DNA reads TGTGCCAGCAGTTCGGGACAAAGTGAAAAACTGTTTTTT.

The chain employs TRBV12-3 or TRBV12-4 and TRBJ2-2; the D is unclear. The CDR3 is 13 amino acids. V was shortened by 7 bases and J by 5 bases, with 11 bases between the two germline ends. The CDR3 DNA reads TGTGCCAGCACCATCAGTCGAACCGGGGAGCTGTTTTTT. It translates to CASTISRTGELFF.

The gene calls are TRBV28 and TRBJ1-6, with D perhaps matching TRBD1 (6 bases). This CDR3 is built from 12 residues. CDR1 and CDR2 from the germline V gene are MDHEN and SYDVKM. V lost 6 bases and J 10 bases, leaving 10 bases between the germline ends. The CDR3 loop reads CASRGTLSPLHF. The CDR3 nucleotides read TGTGCCAGCAGAGGGACATTATCACCCCTCCACTTT. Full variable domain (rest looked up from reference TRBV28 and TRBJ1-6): DVKVTQSSRYLVKRTGEKVFLECVQDMDHENMFWYRQDPGLGLRLIYFSYDVKMKEKGDIPEGYSVSREKKERFSLILESASTNQTSMYLCASRGTLSPLHFGNGTRLTVT.

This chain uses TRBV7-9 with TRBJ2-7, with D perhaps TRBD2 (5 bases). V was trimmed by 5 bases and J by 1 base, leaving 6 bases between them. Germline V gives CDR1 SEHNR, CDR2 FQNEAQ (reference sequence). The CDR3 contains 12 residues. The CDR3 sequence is CASSGRSYEQYF. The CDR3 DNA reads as TGTGCCAGCAGCGGGAGATCCTACGAGCAGTACTTC.

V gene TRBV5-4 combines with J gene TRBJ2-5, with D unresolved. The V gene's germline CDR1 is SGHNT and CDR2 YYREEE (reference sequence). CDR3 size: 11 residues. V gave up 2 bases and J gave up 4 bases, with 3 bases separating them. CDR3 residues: CASSFGETQYF. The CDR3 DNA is TGTGCCAGCAGCTTCGGAGAGACCCAGTACTTC.

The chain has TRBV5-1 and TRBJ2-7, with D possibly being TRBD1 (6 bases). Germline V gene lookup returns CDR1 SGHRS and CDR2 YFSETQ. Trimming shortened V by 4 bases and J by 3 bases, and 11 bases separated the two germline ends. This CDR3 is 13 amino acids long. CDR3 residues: CASSPDSYYEQYF. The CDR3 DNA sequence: TGCGCCAGCAGCCCGGACAGTTACTACGAGCAGTACTTC.

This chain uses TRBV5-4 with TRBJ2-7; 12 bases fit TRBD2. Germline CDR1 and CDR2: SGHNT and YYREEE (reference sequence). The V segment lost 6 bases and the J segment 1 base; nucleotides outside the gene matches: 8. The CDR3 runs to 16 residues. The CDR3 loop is CASTLPGTSGSYEQYF. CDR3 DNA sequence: TGTGCCAGCACCCTACCGGGGACTAGCGGGTCCTACGAGCAGTACTTC. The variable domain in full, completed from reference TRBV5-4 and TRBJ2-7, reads ETGVTQSPTHLIKTRGQQVTLRCSSQSGHNTVSWYQQALGQGPQFIFQYYREEENGRGNFPPRFSGLQFPNYSSELNVNALELDDSALYLCASTLPGTSGSYEQYFGPGTRLTVT.

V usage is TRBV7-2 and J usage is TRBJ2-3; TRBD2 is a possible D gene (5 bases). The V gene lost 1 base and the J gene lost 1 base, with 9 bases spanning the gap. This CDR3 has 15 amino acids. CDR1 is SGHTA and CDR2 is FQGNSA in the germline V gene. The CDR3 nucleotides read TGTGCCAGCAGCTTAGGACTATCGGGCACAGATACGCAGTATTTT. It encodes CASSLGLSGTDTQYF.

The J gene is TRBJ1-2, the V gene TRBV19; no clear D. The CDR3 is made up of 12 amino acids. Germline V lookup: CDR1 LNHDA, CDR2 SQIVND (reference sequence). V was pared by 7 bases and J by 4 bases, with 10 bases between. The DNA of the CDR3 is TGTGCCAGTAAACACAGCTTCTATGGCTACACCTTC. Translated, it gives CASKHSFYGYTF. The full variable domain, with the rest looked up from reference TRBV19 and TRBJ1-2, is DGGITQSPKYLFRKEGQNVTLSCEQNLNHDAMYWYRQDPGQGLRLIYYSQIVNDFQKGDIAEGYSVSREKKESFPLTVTSAQKNPTAFYLCASKHSFYGYTFGSGTRLTVV.

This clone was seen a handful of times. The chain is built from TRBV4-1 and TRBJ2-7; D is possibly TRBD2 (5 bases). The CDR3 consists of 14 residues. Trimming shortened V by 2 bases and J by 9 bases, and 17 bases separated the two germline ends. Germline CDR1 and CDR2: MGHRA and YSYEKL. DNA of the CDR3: TGCGCCAGCAGCCAACAGGATCGCGTTGAGGGGCAGTACTTC. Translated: CASSQQDRVEGQYF.

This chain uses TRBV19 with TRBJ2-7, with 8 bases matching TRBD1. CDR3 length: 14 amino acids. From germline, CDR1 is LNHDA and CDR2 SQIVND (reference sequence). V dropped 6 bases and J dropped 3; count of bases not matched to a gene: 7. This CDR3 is CASRQGVQYYEQYF. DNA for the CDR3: TGTGCCAGTAGACAGGGGGTGCAGTACTACGAGCAGTACTTC.

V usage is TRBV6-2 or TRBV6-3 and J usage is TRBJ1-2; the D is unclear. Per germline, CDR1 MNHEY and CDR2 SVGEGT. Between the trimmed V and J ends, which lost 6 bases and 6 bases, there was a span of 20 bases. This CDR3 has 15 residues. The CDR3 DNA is TGTGCCAGCAGCCCCCCAGGCGATTTGGTGCATGGCTACACCTTC. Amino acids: CASSPPGDLVHGYTF.

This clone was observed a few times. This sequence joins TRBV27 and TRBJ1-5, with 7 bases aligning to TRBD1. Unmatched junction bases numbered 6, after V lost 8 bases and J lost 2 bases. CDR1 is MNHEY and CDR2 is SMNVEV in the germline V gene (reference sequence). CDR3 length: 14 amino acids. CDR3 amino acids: CASGRDSGNQPQHF. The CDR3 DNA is TGTGCCAGCGGACGGGACAGCGGCAATCAGCCCCAGCATTTT.